These T cell receptor beta chains were read from a single sample in a study of T cell repertoires in cytomegalovirus infection. TCRdb reprocessed the reads via MiXCR and lists one record per CDR3 protein. The sample consists of 680,000 or so distinct CDR3 sequences, less than 40% of them appearing once. The sequenced sample was PBMCs. The receptor source for this set is a human donor in good health (CMV status not recorded). Some clones in this sample may be carry-over from other donors' samples. CDR3s include the opening cysteine and the closing phenylalanine or tryptophan. D genes are given only for firm matches. Size tells how often a clone was seen (once, few, many) or the class of an expanded clone, and some rows leave it out.

abundance: many; v_gene: TRBV7-8; d_gene: NA; j_gene: TRBJ1-6; CDR3nt: TGTGCCAGCAGCTCTGGACGGAACCGTGGGGATAATTCACCCCTCCACTTT; CDR3aa: CASSSGRNRGDNSPLHF
abundance: NA; v_gene: TRBV3-1; d_gene: NA; j_gene: TRBJ2-5; CDR3nt: TGTGCCAGCAGCCAAGAGCGCATTCAGGAGACCCAGTACTTC; CDR3aa: CASSQERIQETQYF
abundance: NA; v_gene: TRBV12-3/TRBV12-4; d_gene: NA; j_gene: TRBJ1-3; CDR3nt: TGTGCCAGCAGTCCCCCAGGACAGATAAGAAACACCATATATTTT; CDR3aa: CASSPPGQIRNTIYF
abundance: NA; v_gene: TRBV6-1; d_gene: TRBD1; j_gene: TRBJ1-5; CDR3nt: TGTGCCAGCAGTGAAGGGCGTGGGGACAGGTTCAATCAGCCCCAGCATTTT; CDR3aa: CASSEGRGDRFNQPQHF
abundance: NA; v_gene: TRBV28; d_gene: TRBD2; j_gene: TRBJ2-1; CDR3nt: TGTGCCAGCAGTTCCCCCGGGACTAGCGGGGCCGGTGAGCAGTTCTTC; CDR3aa: CASSSPGTSGAGEQFF
abundance: many; v_gene: TRBV7-8; d_gene: NA; j_gene: TRBJ1-1; CDR3nt: TGTGCCAGCAGCTTAAAAGGGGGTGCGGGTTCCTTGTACACTGAAGCTTTCTTT; CDR3aa: CASSLKGGAGSLYTEAFF
abundance: many; v_gene: TRBV10-2; d_gene: TRBD1; j_gene: TRBJ1-6; CDR3nt: TGCGCCAGCAACGGACAGGGGGCGAATCCCCTCCACTTT; CDR3aa: CASNGQGANPLHF
abundance: few; v_gene: TRBV19; d_gene: NA; j_gene: TRBJ1-1; CDR3nt: TGTGCCAGTACCAAGACAGGAATGGGGACCACTGAAGCTTTCTTT; CDR3aa: CASTKTGMGTTEAFF
abundance: NA; v_gene: TRBV20-1; d_gene: NA; j_gene: TRBJ1-2; CDR3nt: TGCAGTGCTAGAGATATTCCTGGCGGCTACACCTTC; CDR3aa: CSARDIPGGYTF
abundance: many; v_gene: TRBV7-8; d_gene: TRBD1; j_gene: TRBJ1-1; CDR3nt: TGTGCCAGCAGCTTTGGGACAGTCACTGAAGCTTTCTTT; CDR3aa: CASSFGTVTEAFF
abundance: NA; v_gene: TRBV7-2; d_gene: TRBD1; j_gene: TRBJ1-5; CDR3nt: TGTGCCAGCAGCATTCCCGGGACAGGGGGTCAGCCCCAGCATTTT; CDR3aa: CASSIPGTGGQPQHF
abundance: many; v_gene: TRBV7-2; d_gene: TRBD2; j_gene: TRBJ2-7; CDR3nt: TGTGCCAGCAGCTCACGGCTAGCGGGAAGCTCCTACGAGCAGTACTTC; CDR3aa: CASSSRLAGSSYEQYF
abundance: few; v_gene: TRBV29-1; d_gene: NA; j_gene: TRBJ2-5; CDR3nt: TGCAGCGTTCGTCCGGGGTACCAAGAGACCCAGTACTTC; CDR3aa: CSVRPGYQETQYF
abundance: few; v_gene: TRBV28; d_gene: TRBD2; j_gene: TRBJ2-6; CDR3nt: TGTGCCAGCAGTACTCACGGGGGAGGGCCTGGGGCCAACGTCCTGACTTTC; CDR3aa: CASSTHGGGPGANVLTF
abundance: few; v_gene: TRBV19; d_gene: TRBD2; j_gene: TRBJ2-5; CDR3nt: TGTGCCAGTAGTTCCGGACTAGTTCAAGAGACCCAGTACTTC; CDR3aa: CASSSGLVQETQYF
abundance: NA; v_gene: TRBV6-1; d_gene: TRBD2; j_gene: TRBJ2-4; CDR3nt: TGTGCCAGCAGTGAGAGGACTAGCGGGATAATAAAAAACATTCAGTACTTC; CDR3aa: CASSERTSGIIKNIQYF
abundance: many; v_gene: TRBV7-6; d_gene: NA; j_gene: TRBJ1-1; CDR3nt: TGTGCCAGCAGCCAGGGTCGGTACACTGAAGCTTTCTTT; CDR3aa: CASSQGRYTEAFF
abundance: few; v_gene: TRBV7-2; d_gene: TRBD1; j_gene: TRBJ2-3; CDR3nt: TGTGCCAGCAGCTCCCCCGGGACAGGCGATACGCAGTATTTT; CDR3aa: CASSSPGTGDTQYF
abundance: many; v_gene: TRBV7-9; d_gene: TRBD2; j_gene: TRBJ2-1; CDR3nt: TGTGCCAGCAGCTCCATTAGCGGGAGAGAATACAATGAGCAGTTCTTC; CDR3aa: CASSSISGREYNEQFF
abundance: few; v_gene: TRBV30; d_gene: NA; j_gene: TRBJ1-1; CDR3nt: TGTGCCTGGAGTGTAACGGAAACTCGAGGAGCTTTCTTT; CDR3aa: CAWSVTETRGAFF
abundance: many; v_gene: TRBV28; d_gene: TRBD2; j_gene: TRBJ2-7; CDR3nt: TGTGCCAGCGACGGGACTAGCGGCTACGAGCAGTACTTC; CDR3aa: CASDGTSGYEQYF
abundance: NA; v_gene: TRBV19; d_gene: TRBD1; j_gene: TRBJ1-2; CDR3nt: TGTGCCAGTAGTCCCTGGACAGGGGACGGCTACACCTTC; CDR3aa: CASSPWTGDGYTF
abundance: few; v_gene: TRBV29-1; d_gene: NA; j_gene: TRBJ2-3; CDR3nt: TGCAGCGTTGTGGGCGGGAACACAGATACGCAGTATTTT; CDR3aa: CSVVGGNTDTQYF
abundance: NA; v_gene: TRBV7-9; d_gene: NA; j_gene: TRBJ1-2; CDR3nt: TGTGCCAGCAGCTTATTGGGCAGGGATGGCTACACCTTC; CDR3aa: CASSLLGRDGYTF
abundance: NA; v_gene: TRBV10-3; d_gene: NA; j_gene: TRBJ2-1; CDR3nt: TGTGCCATCAGTGAGTCTAGGGGGGGCTCCTACAATGAGCAGTTCTTC; CDR3aa: CAISESRGGSYNEQFF
abundance: NA; v_gene: TRBV6-2/TRBV6-3; d_gene: NA; j_gene: TRBJ2-7; CDR3nt: TGTGCCAGCAGTTCCGCGGGCCGCTACGAGCAGTACTTC; CDR3aa: CASSSAGRYEQYF
abundance: NA; v_gene: TRBV4-1; d_gene: TRBD1; j_gene: TRBJ2-7; CDR3nt: TGCGCCAGCAGCCAAGGAACAGGGGGAATTGGCGAGCAGTACTTC; CDR3aa: CASSQGTGGIGEQYF
abundance: few; v_gene: TRBV28; d_gene: TRBD1; j_gene: TRBJ1-1; CDR3nt: TGTGCCAGCAGTTTAGGGAGGGACAGACTGAACACTGAAGCTTTCTTT; CDR3aa: CASSLGRDRLNTEAFF
abundance: NA; v_gene: TRBV6-1; d_gene: TRBD1; j_gene: TRBJ2-7; CDR3nt: TGTGCCAGCAGATTGCGGACAGGGATTACCTACGAGCAGTACTTC; CDR3aa: CASRLRTGITYEQYF
abundance: few; v_gene: TRBV4-2; d_gene: NA; j_gene: TRBJ1-5; CDR3nt: TGTGCCAGCAGCCACGACGCGGTCGCAGAGACTAGCAATCAGCCCCAGCATTTT; CDR3aa: CASSHDAVAETSNQPQHF
abundance: NA; v_gene: TRBV5-8; d_gene: NA; j_gene: TRBJ1-2; CDR3nt: TGTGCCAGCAGCTCCAGGGGAGGAAGAGGCTACACCTTC; CDR3aa: CASSSRGGRGYTF